Presented here are 8 T cell receptor beta chains from one specimen sequenced in a study of blood T cells in healthy people across ages. Sample-barcoded 5' priming and a J-beta primer mix drove a second PCR of roughly 6 to 12 cycles. MiXCR, applied by TCRdb to the 5' RACE reads, yields one record per CDR3 protein. The sample includes around 650,000 distinct CDR3 sequences, around 41% seen only once; the top ten take 30%. The specimen sequenced was blood. The receptors come from an elderly man in good health.

A few counts support this clonotype. The chain has TRBV29-1 and TRBJ2-3, with 8 bases that match TRBD2. From germline, CDR1 is SQVTM and CDR2 ANQGSEA. The CDR3 runs to 13 residues. V was pared by 6 bases and J by 0 bases, with 2 bases of the junction left unmatched. This CDR3 reads CSVPSGSTDTQYF. In DNA form, the CDR3 reads TGCAGCGTCCCTAGCGGGAGCACAGATACGCAGTATTTT.

To note about this clonotype: One end of the junction does not line up with germline, which may come from a read error. The genes are TRBV7-2 and TRBJ2-2; 9 bases line up with TRBD1. This CDR3 is built from 15 residues. Germline CDR1 and CDR2: SGHTA and FQGNSA. The CDR3 spells CASSPLWTGDGELFF. As DNA, the CDR3 is TGCGCCAGCAGCCCCCTTTGGACAGGGGACGGGGAGCTGTTTTTT.

The chain couples TRBV4-3 to TRBJ2-7; TRBD1 aligns across 7 bases. The V gene end was trimmed by 3 bases and the J gene end by 2 bases; junction bases not matched to a gene: 7. CDR1 is LGHNA, CDR2 YSLEER, per germline. The CDR3 length is 15 residues. The CDR3 reads CASSQGQTIPYEQYF. CDR3 nucleotides: TGCGCCAGCAGCCAGGGACAGACAATTCCCTACGAGCAGTACTTC.

The chain couples TRBV20-1 to TRBJ2-7, with TRBD1 identical over 8 bases. This CDR3 region has 13 residues. CDR1 is DFQATT, CDR2 SNEGSKA, per germline (reference sequence). V lost 2 bases, J lost 2 bases, and 2 bases stayed unmatched. Here the CDR3 reads CSARRTGPYEQYF. The CDR3 DNA is TGCAGTGCTAGACGGACAGGGCCCTACGAGCAGTACTTC.

The genes are TRBV20-1 and TRBJ2-3; possible D gene TRBD2, 5 bases. Germline CDR1 reads DFQATT; CDR2 reads SNEGSKA (reference sequence). V lost 0 bases to trimming and J lost 0 bases, with 16 bases between them. This CDR3 has 17 amino acids. CDR3 DNA: TGCAGTGCTAGAGACAGTAGGCTAGCTGGGAGCACAGATACGCAGTATTTT. Protein product: CSARDSRLAGSTDTQYF.

This clonotype was seen only a few times. The chain is built from TRBV14 and TRBJ1-1; D uncertain. Germline CDR1 is SGHDN and CDR2 is FVKESK. Trimming left V 2 bases short and J 0 bases short, with 4 bases between. The CDR3 totals 13 residues. In nucleotides, the CDR3 is TGTGCCAGCAGCCAATCTTTGAACACTGAAGCTTTCTTT. It encodes CASSQSLNTEAFF.

J is TRBJ2-3 and V is TRBV20-1, with D hard to call. The V gene's germline CDR1 is DFQATT and CDR2 SNEGSKA (reference sequence). V lost 5 bases, J lost 5 bases, and 8 bases lay in between. This CDR3 region has 11 residues. The CDR3 is CSAQLIDTQYF. For the CDR3, the DNA is TGCAGTGCTCAGTTGATAGATACGCAGTATTTT.

This clonotype appeared a single time. This may be a read error, as it is one base from a much larger clone. Here the CDR3 DNA reads TGTGCCAGCAGGACTAGCGGGAGCCCAGATACGCAGTATTTT. This codes for CASRTSGSPDTQYF. The genes are TRBV6-5 and TRBJ2-3; 12 bases fit TRBD2. CDR3 length: 14 amino acids. The ends lost 6 bases at V and 4 bases at J; junction bases unmatched: 2. Germline V gene sequence: CDR1 MNHEY, CDR2 SVGAGI.